A selection of T cell receptor beta chains follows, all from one sample in a study of radiotherapy plus CTLA-4 blockade in lung cancer. This table comes from immunoSEQ multiplex PCR, and its TCRdb copy is limited to in-frame clones, with some not included. The data contain about 28,000 clones, approximately 78% of them singletons. Sequencing used peripheral blood, obtained from a patient treated with radiotherapy plus ipilimumab. The receptors come from a human donor with non-small cell lung cancer who had stable disease on radiotherapy plus ipilimumab. Each CDR3 is given with its conserved first and last residue. The order of the fields is J gene, clone size, D gene, V gene, CDR3 DNA, CDR3 protein. The D gene is left open where the match is weak. Clone sizes are given selectively: once, few, many, or a class where the clone is expanded.

TRBJ2-5 . . TRBV19 TGTGCCAGCAGGGGACTCCTACAAGAGACCCAGTACTTC CASRGLLQETQYF
TRBJ2-4 . . TRBV10-3 TGTGCCATCAGAAGGGGTGAGGTTGACATTCAGTACTTC CAIRRGEVDIQYF
TRBJ1-2 . . TRBV7-6 TGTGCCAGCAGCTTCCAGGGTCAAGGTGGCTACACCTTC CASSFQGQGGYTF
TRBJ2-7 . . TRBV10-3 TGTGCCATCAGTGAGTCGGTAGGACTTACACTTCGCGCCTACGAGCAGTACTTC CAISESVGLTLRAYEQYF
TRBJ1-1 . . TRBV19 TGTGCCAGTAGTCTCAATCCCTTGAACACTGAAGCTTTCTTT CASSLNPLNTEAFF
TRBJ2-6 . . TRBV4-3 TGCGCCAGCAGGTTCAATGTTGGGGCCAACGTCCTGACTTTC CASRFNVGANVLTF
TRBJ1-1 . TRBD1 TRBV9 TGTGCCAGCAGCGTAGGTCTTACGGCCTCCAGGGGGGACACTGAAGCTTTCTTT CASSVGLTASRGDTEAFF
TRBJ2-3 few . TRBV6-5 TGTGCCAGCGTTAAAGGAGATACGCAGTATTTT CASVKGDTQYF
TRBJ2-5 . . TRBV6-5 TGTGCCAGCAGTACCTTTGGCAGACCCGAAGAGACCCAGTACTTC CASSTFGRPEETQYF
TRBJ1-3 . . TRBV18 TGTGCCAGCTCACGGGCAGGGTCTGCAACTGGAAACACCATATATTTT CASSRAGSATGNTIYF
TRBJ1-1 few TRBD1 TRBV11-2 TGTGCCAGCAGCCACCTTCGGACAGGTCGGAGCACTGAAGCTTTCTTT CASSHLRTGRSTEAFF
TRBJ1-1 . TRBD1 TRBV19 TGTGCTAGTAAAAGGGGGACAGGGAACACTGAAGCTTTCTTT CASKRGTGNTEAFF
TRBJ1-4 . . TRBV5-4 TGTGCCAGCAGCTCTGAGGGGACAATAAGATTTGAAAAACTGTTTTTT CASSSEGTIRFEKLFF
TRBJ2-5 . . TRBV14 TGTGCCAGCAGCCTACATTCTAAAGGGGCGGAGACCCAGTACTTC CASSLHSKGAETQYF
TRBJ2-1 . TRBD1 TRBV19 TGTGCCAGTAGTATTTCCTGGACAGGGAAGAATGAGCAGTTCTTC CASSISWTGKNEQFF
TRBJ2-5 . TRBD1 TRBV6-1 TGTGCCAGCAGTTTCGGGACAGGCTTTTCGACCCAGTACTTC CASSFGTGFSTQYF
TRBJ2-7 . . TRBV6-6 TGTGCTAGCAGTTACTCAACATCCTACGAGCAGTACTTC CASSYSTSYEQYF
TRBJ1-3 . . TRBV19 TGTGCCAGTAGGCCTCAGGGACCGGGAGGAAACACCATATATTTT CASRPQGPGGNTIYF
TRBJ1-6 once . TRBV2 TGTGCCAGCAGTGATCCCTGGGGGGCTGTTGGGTCACCCCTCCACTTT CASSDPWGAVGSPLHF
TRBJ2-5 . . TRBV19 TGTGCCAGTAGTCCTCAGCGTTTCGGGCTACTTCAAGAGACCCAGTACTTC CASSPQRFGLLQETQYF